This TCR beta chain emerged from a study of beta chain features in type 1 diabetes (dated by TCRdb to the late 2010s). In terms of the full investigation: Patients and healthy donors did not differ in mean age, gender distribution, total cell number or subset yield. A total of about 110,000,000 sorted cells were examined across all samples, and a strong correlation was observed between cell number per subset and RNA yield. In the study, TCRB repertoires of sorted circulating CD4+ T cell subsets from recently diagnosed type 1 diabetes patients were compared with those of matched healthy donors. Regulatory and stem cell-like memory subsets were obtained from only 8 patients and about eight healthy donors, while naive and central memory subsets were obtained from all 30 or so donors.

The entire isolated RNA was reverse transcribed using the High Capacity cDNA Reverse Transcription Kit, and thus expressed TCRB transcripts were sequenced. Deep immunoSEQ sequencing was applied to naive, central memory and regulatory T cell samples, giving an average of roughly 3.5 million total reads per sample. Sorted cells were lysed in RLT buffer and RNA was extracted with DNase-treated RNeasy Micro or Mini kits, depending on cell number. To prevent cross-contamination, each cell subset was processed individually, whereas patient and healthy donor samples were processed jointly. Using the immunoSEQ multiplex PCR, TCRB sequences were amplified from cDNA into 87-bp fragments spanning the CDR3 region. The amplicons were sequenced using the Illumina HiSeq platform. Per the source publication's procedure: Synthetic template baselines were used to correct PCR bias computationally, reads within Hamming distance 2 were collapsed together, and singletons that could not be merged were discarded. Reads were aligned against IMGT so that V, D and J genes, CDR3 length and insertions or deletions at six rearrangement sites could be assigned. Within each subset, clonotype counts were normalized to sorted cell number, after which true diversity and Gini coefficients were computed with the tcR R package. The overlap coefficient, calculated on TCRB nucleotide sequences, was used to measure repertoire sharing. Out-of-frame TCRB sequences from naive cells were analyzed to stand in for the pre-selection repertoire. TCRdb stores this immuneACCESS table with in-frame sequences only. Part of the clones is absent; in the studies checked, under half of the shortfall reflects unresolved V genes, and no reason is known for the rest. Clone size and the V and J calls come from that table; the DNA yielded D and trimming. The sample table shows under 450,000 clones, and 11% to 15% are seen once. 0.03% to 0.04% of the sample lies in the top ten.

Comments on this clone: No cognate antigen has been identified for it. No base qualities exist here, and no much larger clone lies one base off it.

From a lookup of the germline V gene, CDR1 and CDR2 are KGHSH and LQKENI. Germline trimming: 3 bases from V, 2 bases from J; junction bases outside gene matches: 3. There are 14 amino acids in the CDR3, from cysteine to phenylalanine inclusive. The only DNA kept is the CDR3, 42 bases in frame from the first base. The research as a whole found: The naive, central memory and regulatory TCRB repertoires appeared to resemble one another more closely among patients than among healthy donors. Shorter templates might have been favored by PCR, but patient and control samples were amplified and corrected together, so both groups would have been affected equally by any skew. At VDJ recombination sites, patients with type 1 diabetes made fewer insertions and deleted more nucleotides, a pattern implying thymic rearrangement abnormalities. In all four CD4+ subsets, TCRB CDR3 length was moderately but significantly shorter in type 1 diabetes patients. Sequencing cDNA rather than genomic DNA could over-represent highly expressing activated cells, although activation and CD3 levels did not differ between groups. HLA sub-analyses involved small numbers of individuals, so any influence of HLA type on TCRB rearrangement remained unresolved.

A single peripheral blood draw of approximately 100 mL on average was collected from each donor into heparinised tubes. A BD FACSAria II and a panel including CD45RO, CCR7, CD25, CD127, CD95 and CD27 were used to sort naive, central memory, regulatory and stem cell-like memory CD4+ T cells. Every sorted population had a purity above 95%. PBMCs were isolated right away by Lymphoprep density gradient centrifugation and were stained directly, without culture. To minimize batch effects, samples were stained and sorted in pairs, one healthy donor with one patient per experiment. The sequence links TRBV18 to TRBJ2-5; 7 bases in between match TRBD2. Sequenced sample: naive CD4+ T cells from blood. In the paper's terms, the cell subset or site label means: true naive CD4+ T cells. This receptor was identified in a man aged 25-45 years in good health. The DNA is TGTGCCAGCTCACCGCCTAGCGGACAAGAGACCCAGTACTTC. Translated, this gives CASSPPSGQETQYF.